One and the same sample provided the 7 T cell receptor beta chains below, sequenced in a study of blood T cell repertoires in COVID-19. Libraries were prepared by immunoSEQ multiplex PCR; TCRdb keeps only in-frame clonotypes and omits some of them. The sample includes 16,000 or so clones, 80% to 90% of them seen just once. Sequenced material: peripheral blood. The receptors were gathered from a man older than 75 with acute or convalescent COVID-19.

This clone occurred once. The J gene is TRBJ2-7, the V gene TRBV28; the match to TRBD1 covers 10 bases. Germline CDR1 is MDHEN and CDR2 is SYDVKM. V was pared by 8 bases and J by 7 bases, with 17 bases of the junction left unmatched. This CDR3 region has 16 residues. The CDR3 protein is CASSSASGQGFGEQYF. The CDR3 DNA sequence: TGTGCCAGCTCTTCTGCCTCGGGACAGGGGTTCGGAGAGCAGTACTTC.

The chain joins TRBV11-2 to TRBJ2-2, with 8 bases fitting TRBD2. This CDR3 has 15 residues. The ends lost 1 base at V and 4 bases at J; junction bases unmatched: 2. Per germline, CDR1 SGHAT and CDR2 FQNNGV. CDR3 sequence reads: CASSLGLAGTGELFF. The CDR3 nucleotides are TGTGCCAGCAGCTTAGGGCTAGCGGGCACCGGGGAGCTGTTTTTT.

This rearrangement joins TRBV7-2 to TRBJ1-1; the D gene is possibly TRBD1 (5 bases). The CDR3 sequence is 13 residues long. The V gene's germline CDR1 is SGHTA and CDR2 FQGNSA. The germline V and J ends were trimmed by 2 bases and 5 bases, with 9 bases remaining between them. The CDR3 sequence is CASSLQGWTEAFF. For the CDR3, the DNA is TGTGCCAGCAGCTTACAGGGATGGACTGAAGCTTTCTTT.

The chain is built from TRBV7-6 and TRBJ1-1; 8 nucleotides agree with TRBD1. Trimming cost V 0 bases and J 6 bases; bases outside gene matches: 12. CDR3 length: 17 amino acids. Germline V gene sequence: CDR1 SGHVS, CDR2 FNYEAQ. The CDR3 reads CASSLAPDREFIAEAFF. The CDR3 DNA follows: TGTGCCAGCAGCTTAGCCCCGGACAGGGAGTTTATCGCTGAAGCTTTCTTT.

This chain connects TRBV6-6 to TRBJ1-2, with D maybe TRBD1 (5 bases). The length of the CDR3 is 14 residues. Trimming left V 4 bases short and J 4 bases short, with 13 bases between. CDR1 is MNHNY and CDR2 is SVGAGI in the germline V gene (reference sequence). DNA of the CDR3: TGTGCCAGCAGTTTTGGGGGGATCACCTATGGCTACACCTTC. It codes for CASSFGGITYGYTF.

CDR3 DNA sequence: TGTGCCAGCAGTGAAGGGGGCCGTAACATTCAGTACTTC. This gives the protein CASSEGGRNIQYF. The rearrangement uses TRBV6-1 and TRBJ2-4; D may be TRBD1 (5 bases). The CDR3 spans 13 residues. Per the germline V gene, CDR1 is MNHNS and CDR2 is SASEGT. Deletions cut 1 base from V and 7 bases from J, with 8 bases between.

The chain recombines TRBV30 with TRBJ2-3, with D possibly being TRBD1 (5 bases). V gave up 1 base and J gave up 2 bases, with 13 bases separating them. Germline V CDR1 and CDR2: GTSNPN, SVGIG (reference sequence). The CDR3 spans 15 residues. CDR3 bases: TGTGCCTGGAGTGGTCGACAGTTAAACACAGATACGCAGTATTTT. The encoded protein is CAWSGRQLNTDTQYF.